There are many counts of the clone carrying this T cell receptor (beta chain). Its antigen is unknown. The study amplified TCR beta CDR3 regions using RNA transcripts. Scientists carried out first-round RT-PCR using HTBI primers and then a second-round multiplex PCR. Using its own MiXCR run on the multiplex PCR reads, TCRdb lists one record per CDR3 protein. The table lists 600,000 to 700,000 distinct CDR3 sequences, about 41% of them singletons. This entry comes from a study of Graves' ophthalmopathy and Graves' hyperthyroidism. Whole-study results and caveats: In blood appeared most of the expanded thyroid clonotypes whose frequency exceeded 0.001. Ophthalmopathy progression predictions by the model showed 72.22% specificity and 70.59% sensitivity.

Germline loops: CDR1 DFQATT, CDR2 SNEGSKA (reference sequence). V was pared by 6 bases and J by 1 base, with 4 bases of the junction left unmatched. The CDR3 contains 14 residues. The study enrolled ophthalmopathy donors with moderate-to-severe activity, CAS ≥3, NOSPECS ≥4 and duration under 3 months. Additional autoimmune diseases, uncontrolled infections, pregnancy or lactation disqualified patients. This TCR derives from an adult man with Graves' ophthalmopathy. The V and J genes are TRBV20-1 and TRBJ1-5, with 9 bases lining up with TRBD1. Specimen: peripheral blood. The CDR3 DNA reads TGCAGTGCGGGGACAGGGCCCAGCAATCAGCCCCAGCATTTT. This gives the protein CSAGTGPSNQPQHF.